The entry that follows covers one T cell receptor beta chain sequence. Under the authors' procedure: The assay estimated nucleated cells by amplifying reference gene primers. Sequencing used immunoSEQ multiplex PCR; TCRdb keeps in-frame clones, though not all of them. The D gene and trimming were derived from the DNA, and the V and J assignments and clone size from that table. The table lists roughly 200,000 clones, about 86% of them singletons, with about 4.2% in the top ten. These data are taken from a study of blood T cell repertoires in COVID-19. About the study: Spain, Italy and the United States supplied samples that represented acute and convalescent COVID-19. The analysed material was cDNA or gDNA that came from T cells, B-cell-depleted T cells, or PBMCs.

The CDR3 length is 16 residues. The germline V gene encodes CDR1 SGHNT and CDR2 YYREEE (reference sequence). Trimming pared 0 bases from V and 3 bases from J, leaving 15 bases between. The V call is TRBV5-4, the J call TRBJ1-1; the D is unclear. Sequenced: peripheral blood. The receptor was derived from a man aged 50 or older with active or convalescent COVID-19. The CDR3 loop is CASSLGGGLSYTEAFF. The CDR3 DNA reads TGTGCCAGCAGCTTGGGAGGAGGGTTAAGCTACACTGAAGCTTTCTTT.